This T cell receptor beta chain is from a study of vaccination effects on CD4 cells after COVID-19. Sequencing followed a ViraFEST assay step that expanded antigen-specific CD4+ T cells with viral peptide pools. Subsequent to a culture period of around eleven days, CD4+ T cells were isolated. Each participant was given two doses of one vaccine (BNT162b2 or mRNA-1273). Notes on this clone: Its antigen is unidentified.

Some clones are missing from TCRdb's copy, which holds only in-frame ones; the method was immunoSEQ multiplex PCR. Here the sample spans about 66,000 clones, less than 80% being singletons. This sequence was found in a human donor who received a COVID-19 vaccine. The sample in question was CD4+ T cells from PBMCs cultured with HCoV-OC43 spike peptides, obtained after COVID-19 vaccination. Subset reported: HCoV-OC43 spike overlapping peptide pool stimulation.

The CDR3 sequence: CASSVSGTSGNTIYF. The CDR3 nucleotides read TGTGCCAGCAGCGTATCTGGGACTTCTGGAAACACCATATATTTT. The chain recombines TRBV9 with TRBJ1-3, with D possibly being TRBD1 (5 bases). This CDR3 is built from 15 residues. V was trimmed by 1 base and J by 1 base, leaving 9 bases between them. Germline loops: CDR1 SGDLS, CDR2 YYNGEE.